Following are 14 T cell receptor beta chains from one sample sequenced in a study of T cells in pancreatic ductal adenocarcinoma. Surgery without prior neoadjuvant therapy was the treatment of the selected pancreatic ductal adenocarcinoma patients. Clones were sequenced by immunoSEQ multiplex PCR, and TCRdb holds only the in-frame ones, with some missing. The sample has roughly 100,000 clones, 90% to 95% seen once. The material sequenced was PBMCs. These receptor sequences come from a human donor with pancreatic ductal adenocarcinoma.

This sequence joins TRBV28 and TRBJ2-7, with D possibly TRBD2 on 6 matching bases. With 6 bases removed from V and 0 bases from J, the gap between germline ends came to 21 bases. The CDR3 length is 17 residues. Germline V gene data show CDR1 as MDHEN and CDR2 as SYDVKM. The CDR3 sequence: CASRPALGSGTSYEQYF. DNA for the CDR3: TGTGCCAGCAGACCTGCCTTAGGTAGCGGTACCTCCTACGAGCAGTACTTC.

The genes are TRBV5-4 and TRBJ2-7; tentative D call: TRBD2 (5 bases). This CDR3 has 14 amino acids. CDR1 and CDR2 (germline): SGHNT, YYREEE (reference sequence). The germline V and J ends were trimmed by 4 bases and 3 bases, with 14 bases remaining between them. The CDR3 DNA follows: TGTGCCAGCAGCCCCGGAGGCAGAAACTACGAGCAGTACTTC. It encodes CASSPGGRNYEQYF.

The V gene is TRBV28, the J gene TRBJ2-7; 7 nucleotides align to TRBD1. The CDR3 is 13 amino acids. With V trimmed by 8 bases and J by 0 bases, 4 bases remained unmatched. CDR1 is MDHEN and CDR2 is SYDVKM in the germline V gene. The CDR3 reads CASGRDSSYEQYF. The DNA of the CDR3 is TGTGCCAGCGGACGGGACAGCTCCTACGAGCAGTACTTC.

The rearrangement links TRBV27 to TRBJ1-2, with D unclear. Deletions cut 0 bases from V and 8 bases from J, with 10 bases between. The CDR3 totals 13 residues. The V gene's germline CDR1 is MNHEY and CDR2 SMNVEV (reference sequence). DNA for the CDR3: TGTGCCAGCAGTTTATCCGCCAGCGGGGGCTACACCTTC. It translates to CASSLSASGGYTF.

The genes are TRBV5-8 and TRBJ2-7; tentative D call: TRBD2 (6 bases). Germline V gene data show CDR1 as SGHTS and CDR2 as YDEGEE. V was cut by 2 bases and J by 3 bases, with 12 bases left in between. The CDR3 extends over 14 amino acids. CDR3 amino acids: CASSFRKDYYEQYF. DNA of the CDR3: TGTGCCAGCAGCTTTAGGAAGGACTACTACGAGCAGTACTTC.

This chain joins TRBV30 and TRBJ2-1, with TRBD2 identical over 8 bases. The length of the CDR3 is 15 residues. Germline CDR1 is GTSNPN and CDR2 is SVGIG (reference sequence). The trim removed 2 bases at V and 0 bases at J, leaving 3 bases unmatched. The CDR3 sequence: CAWSSGGSSYNEQFF. The CDR3 bases are TGTGCCTGGAGTTCGGGGGGGAGCTCCTACAATGAGCAGTTCTTC.

V is TRBV4-2 and J is TRBJ1-1, with D possibly being TRBD1 (6 bases). V lost 4 bases and J 4 bases, leaving 16 bases between the germline ends. Germline V lookup: CDR1 LGHNA, CDR2 YNFKEQ. The CDR3 runs 15 residues. CDR3 sequence: CASSRGGKRGTEAFF. The CDR3 DNA is TGTGCCAGCAGCCGCGGGGGCAAGCGGGGCACTGAAGCTTTCTTT.

CDR3 amino acids: CATSRVDSLRETQYF. The CDR3 bases are TGTGCCACCAGCAGAGTAGACTCCTTGCGGGAGACCCAGTACTTC. V gene TRBV15 combines with J gene TRBJ2-5, with unresolved D. Germline CDR1 is LNHNV and CDR2 is YYDKDF (reference sequence). Trimming removed 1 base at V and 5 bases at J, with 14 bases between. This CDR3 region has 15 residues.

The V call is TRBV7-2, the J call TRBJ1-3, with D tentatively TRBD1 (5 bases). Trimming stripped 4 bases from V and 0 bases from J, with 16 bases between. The germline V gene has CDR1 SGHTA and CDR2 FQGNSA. The CDR3 runs 17 residues. The CDR3 coding sequence is TGTGCCAGCAGCTACTCACAGGACGCCAGCTCTGGAAACACCATATATTTT. Its protein product is CASSYSQDASSGNTIYF.

The chain employs TRBV29-1 and TRBJ2-1, with D possibly being TRBD1 (8 bases). Trimming removed 4 bases at V and 7 bases at J, with 14 bases between. The germline gives CDR1 SQVTM, CDR2 ANQGSEA. The CDR3 covers 13 residues. CDR3 sequence (DNA): TGCAGCGTTGGAGGACAGGGAGGGAATGAGCAGTTCTTC. Residues: CSVGGQGGNEQFF.

The V call is TRBV7-8, the J call TRBJ1-2; TRBD1 matches 8 bases. The CDR3 sequence is 16 residues long. Germline V gene sequence: CDR1 SGHVS, CDR2 FQNEAQ. V dropped 5 bases and J dropped 3; count of bases not matched to a gene: 11. The CDR3 DNA reads as TGTGCCAGCAGCCACCAGAGTACAGGGGGTGACTATGGCTACACCTTC. Translated, it gives CASSHQSTGGDYGYTF.

V and J are TRBV6-5 and TRBJ2-3; D is undetermined. Trimming pared 6 bases from V and 2 bases from J, leaving 12 bases between. CDR3 length: 14 residues. Per the germline V gene, CDR1 is MNHEY and CDR2 is SVGAGI. Written as DNA, the CDR3 is TGTGCCAGCAGAACTGCAGAGGACACAGATACGCAGTATTTT. The encoded protein is CASRTAEDTDTQYF.

The V call is TRBV28, the J call TRBJ1-5, with D perhaps TRBD1 (5 bases). Trimming cost V 3 bases and J 5 bases, with 14 bases left between them. This CDR3 is built from 15 residues. Looked up from germline, CDR1 is MDHEN and CDR2 is SYDVKM. The CDR3 reads CASSLAGGGDQPQHF. The DNA for the CDR3 is TGTGCCAGCAGTTTGGCCGGGGGAGGTGATCAGCCCCAGCATTTT.

This clone was seen a handful of times. The chain links TRBV29-1 to TRBJ2-3, with D unresolved. The CDR3 has 11 amino acids. V lost 6 bases to trimming and J lost 2 bases, with 6 bases between them. Germline values: CDR1 SQVTM, CDR2 ANQGSEA. CDR3 in DNA: TGCAGCGTCAGGTCCACAGATACGCAGTATTTT. It translates to CSVRSTDTQYF.